What follows are 22 T cell receptor beta chains derived from one specimen sequenced in a study of spatial heterogeneity in lung cancer. Documented time point: blood at routine non-recurrence follow-up after resection. Sequencing of whole RNA from tumor, nontumor lung or frozen PBMC involved no sorting. A single record per CDR3 protein comes from TCRdb applying MiXCR to the 5' RACE reads. The sample includes roughly 120,000 distinct CDR3 sequences, 10% to 15% of them seen just once. The material sequenced was PBMCs, taken at follow-up. These receptors were taken from a male donor with early-stage non-small cell lung cancer.

There are many counts of this clonotype. The chain employs TRBV29-1 and TRBJ1-2; D perhaps matches TRBD1 (5 bases). The CDR3 contains 12 residues. With 7 bases removed from V and 7 bases from J, the gap between germline ends came to 16 bases. In germline, CDR1 is SQVTM, CDR2 ANQGSEA. The chain's CDR3 is CSAPVAGFGYTF. The CDR3 region has the DNA TGCAGCGCCCCTGTCGCAGGGTTTGGCTACACCTTC.

V usage is TRBV13 and J usage is TRBJ2-1, with D possibly being TRBD1 (6 bases). Germline CDR1 is PRHDT and CDR2 is FYEKMQ (reference sequence). This CDR3 has 15 residues. Trimming left V 5 bases short and J 2 bases short, with 13 bases between. In DNA form, the CDR3 reads TGTGCCAGCAGCAAACAGGGTCGGACCTACAATGAGCAGTTCTTC. Translating it yields CASSKQGRTYNEQFF.

The chain has TRBV5-1 and TRBJ1-1; unclear D gene. CDR3 length: 14 amino acids. The ends were cut back, 3 bases at V and 3 bases at J, with 12 bases in the middle. Germline V gene sequence: CDR1 SGHRS, CDR2 YFSETQ. DNA for the CDR3: TGCGCCAGCAGCTCGGACCGGGCATACACTGAAGCTTTCTTT. Its translation: CASSSDRAYTEAFF.

The chain joins TRBV11-2 to TRBJ1-4; D gene uncertain. Germline CDR1 reads SGHAT; CDR2 reads FQNNGV. This CDR3 region has 15 residues. Trimming shortened V by 5 bases and J by 3 bases, and 13 bases separated the two germline ends. The CDR3 DNA follows: TGTGCCAGCAGCCGACCAACGACCGCTAATGAAAAACTGTTTTTT. Protein product: CASSRPTTANEKLFF.

This clonotype was observed at least ten times. This chain uses TRBV20-1 with TRBJ2-7; D is possibly TRBD2 (7 bases). The V end was cut by 6 bases, the J end by 2 bases, with 26 bases between. The CDR3 contains 17 residues. From germline, CDR1 is DFQATT and CDR2 SNEGSKA (reference sequence). In DNA, the CDR3 is TGCAGTGCCCGGGGGGCGGGCCGAAAAAATAGCACCTACGAGCAGTACTTC. It is translated as CSARGAGRKNSTYEQYF.

This clonotype appeared a few times. The chain employs TRBV7-2 and TRBJ2-1; TRBD2 is a possible D gene (6 bases). Germline V gene sequence: CDR1 SGHTA, CDR2 FQGNSA. This CDR3 has 14 amino acids. Deletions cut 3 bases from V and 4 bases from J, with 10 bases between. CDR3 sequence: CASSFAGQYNEQFF. The CDR3 DNA follows: TGTGCCAGCAGCTTTGCGGGGCAATACAATGAGCAGTTCTTC. The variable domain in full, completed from reference TRBV7-2 and TRBJ2-1, reads GAGVSQSPSNKVTEKGKDVELRCDPISGHTALYWYRQSLGQGLEFLIYFQGNSAPDKSGLPSDRFSAERTGGSVSTLTIQRTQQEDSAVYLCASSFAGQYNEQFFGPGTRLTVL.

This chain uses TRBV5-1 with TRBJ2-3; D possibly corresponds to TRBD2 (6 bases). The V end lost 2 bases, the J end lost 1 base, and 8 bases lay between the germline ends. The CDR3 runs to 14 residues. From germline, CDR1 is SGHRS and CDR2 YFSETQ. CDR3 in DNA: TGCGCCAGCAGCTTCTGGGGGGGCACAGATACGCAGTATTTT. Encoded protein: CASSFWGGTDTQYF.

This clonotype was detected ten times or more. The chain combines TRBV6-2 or TRBV6-3 with TRBJ1-1; 7 bases line up with TRBD1. This CDR3 is 15 amino acids long. Germline CDR1 is MNHEY and CDR2 is SVGEGT. V dropped 6 bases and J dropped 9; count of bases not matched to a gene: 16. The DNA of the CDR3 is TGTGCCAGCAGCTTCATCATCACAGGGGTAGGTCAAGCTTTCTTT. It yields the protein CASSFIITGVGQAFF.

This clonotype was seen more than once but under ten times. The chain is built from TRBV28 and TRBJ2-3; D is unresolved. CDR1 and CDR2 from the germline V gene are MDHEN and SYDVKM. The CDR3 spans 13 residues. V lost 3 bases, J lost 7 bases, and 11 bases lay in between. The CDR3 coding sequence is TGTGCCAGCAGTTTCTCGACTCCTTATACGCAGTATTTT. Translated: CASSFSTPYTQYF.

Only a few counts were recorded for this clonotype. This chain joins TRBV10-3 and TRBJ2-4, with D perhaps TRBD2 (6 bases). The germline V gene has CDR1 ENHRY and CDR2 SYGVKD. Trimming removed 0 bases at V and 0 bases at J, with 15 bases between. The CDR3 extends over 18 amino acids. In DNA, the CDR3 is TGTGCCATCAGTGAGTCGCCGGGGCGGGGTACAGCCAAAAACATTCAGTACTTC. It encodes CAISESPGRGTAKNIQYF.

This clonotype was seen a handful of times. The V gene is TRBV20-1, the J gene TRBJ2-7; 10 bases line up with TRBD2. With 6 bases clipped from V and 5 bases from J, the junction kept 10 bases outside the gene matches. The germline CDR1 and CDR2 sequences are DFQATT and SNEGSKA (reference sequence). CDR3 length: 14 residues. The CDR3 loop reads CSAPGLAGVNEQYF. CDR3 DNA: TGCAGTGCACCCGGGCTAGCGGGGGTGAACGAGCAGTACTTC.

This clonotype was found once. V is TRBV11-3 and J is TRBJ2-3, with D unresolved. The CDR3 has 15 residues. V was pared by 3 bases and J by 0 bases, with 10 bases between. Germline CDR1 and CDR2: SGHNT and YENEEA. CDR3 residues: CASSFRMSSTDTQYF. In nucleotides, the CDR3 is TGTGCCAGCAGCTTCCGGATGAGTAGCACAGATACGCAGTATTTT.

The rearrangement joins TRBV3-2 to TRBJ2-3; the D call of TRBD1 is as the table states it, not checked on the DNA. TRBV3-2 is shown as a pseudogene. The CDR3 loop spans 18 amino acids. The CDR3 is CASSQREPRVPRTDTQYF. The CDR3 DNA sequence: TGTGCCAGCAGCCAAAGGGAACCTAGGGTCCCCCGCACAGATACGCAGTATTTT.

This clonotype was counted a few times. V and J are TRBV10-3 and TRBJ1-1; D is unresolved. Germline lookup yields CDR1 ENHRY and CDR2 SYGVKD. The CDR3 is made up of 13 amino acids. V was clipped by 6 bases and J by 6 bases, with 14 bases between them. The CDR3 protein is CAISLPGIAEAFF. The CDR3 coding sequence is TGTGCCATCAGCCTTCCCGGGATAGCTGAAGCTTTCTTT.

The J gene is TRBJ1-5, the V gene TRBV7-2; D may be TRBD1 (6 bases). The CDR3 is made up of 15 amino acids. The V end lost 5 bases, the J end lost 0 bases, and 11 bases lay between the germline ends. Per the germline V gene, CDR1 is SGHTA and CDR2 is FQGNSA. Here the CDR3 reads CASSVDSYSNQPQHF. The DNA of the CDR3 is TGTGCCAGCAGCGTGGACAGCTATAGCAATCAGCCCCAGCATTTT.

This clonotype came up many times. The genes are TRBV28 and TRBJ1-2, with D perhaps matching TRBD1 (5 bases). Germline V CDR1 and CDR2: MDHEN, SYDVKM. CDR3 length equals 14 residues. Trimming took off 4 bases at V and 6 bases at J, with 15 bases between the two ends. The CDR3 region is CASSSYRTLDGYTF. The DNA for the CDR3 is TGTGCCAGCAGTTCTTATCGGACACTTGATGGCTACACCTTC.

This clonotype was observed at least ten times. V gene TRBV7-2 combines with J gene TRBJ2-7; 10 nucleotides align to TRBD2. V shed 3 bases and J 0 bases; nucleotides not matched to a gene: 11. CDR1 SGHTA and CDR2 FQGNSA come from the germline V gene. The CDR3 length is 18 residues. Here the CDR3 DNA reads TGTGCCAGCAGCTTTAGGGCTAGCGGGGGCCTAAACTCCTACGAGCAGTACTTC. Translated: CASSFRASGGLNSYEQYF.

The genes are TRBV12-3 or TRBV12-4 and TRBJ1-1, with D perhaps matching TRBD1 (5 bases). The CDR3 is 15 residues long. Trimming removed 3 bases at V and 4 bases at J, with 15 bases between. This CDR3 reads CASSFPRGRGTEAFF. Here the CDR3 DNA reads TGTGCCAGCAGTTTCCCAAGGGGAAGGGGCACTGAAGCTTTCTTT.

The sample holds many counts of this clonotype. The chain uses TRBV6-6 and TRBJ1-5; the D gene is possibly TRBD1 (6 bases). Trimming pared 0 bases from V and 2 bases from J, leaving 8 bases between. In germline, CDR1 is MNHNY, CDR2 SVGAGI (reference sequence). The CDR3 is made up of 15 amino acids. The chain's CDR3 is CASSYSGAGNQPQHF. The CDR3 nucleotides read TGTGCCAGCAGTTACTCGGGGGCCGGCAATCAGCCCCAGCATTTT.

This clonotype came up a few times. The rearrangement uses TRBV29-1 and TRBJ2-2; the D is unclear. The V gene's germline CDR1 is SQVTM and CDR2 ANQGSEA. V lost 5 bases to trimming and J lost 3 bases, with 7 bases between them. CDR3 length: 12 amino acids. This CDR3 is CSVRVDTGELFF. CDR3 sequence (DNA): TGCAGCGTTAGGGTGGACACCGGGGAGCTGTTTTTT.

The sample holds a few counts of this clonotype. The chain is built from TRBV11-2 and TRBJ2-6; D is ambiguous. Germline CDR1 and CDR2: SGHAT and FQNNGV. V lost 2 bases, J lost 4 bases, and 6 bases lay in between. The CDR3 loop spans 14 amino acids. For the CDR3, the DNA is TGTGCCAGCAGCTTAATGGCCGGGGCCAACGTCCTGACTTTC. This encodes CASSLMAGANVLTF. Full variable domain (rest looked up from reference TRBV11-2 and TRBJ2-6): EAGVAQSPRYKIIEKRQSVAFWCNPISGHATLYWYQQILGQGPKLLIQFQNNGVVDDSQLPKDRFSAERLKGVDSTLKIQPAKLEDSAVYLCASSLMAGANVLTFGAGSRLTVL.

This clonotype showed up many times. The J gene is TRBJ2-7, the V gene TRBV4-3; 7 nucleotides line up with TRBD1. The V segment lost 0 bases and the J segment 2 bases; nucleotides outside the gene matches: 1. Germline assignment: CDR1 LGHNA and CDR2 YSLEER. The CDR3 loop spans 14 amino acids. This chain's CDR3 is CASSQETGTYEQYF. In DNA, the CDR3 is TGCGCCAGCAGCCAAGAGACAGGGACCTACGAGCAGTACTTC.